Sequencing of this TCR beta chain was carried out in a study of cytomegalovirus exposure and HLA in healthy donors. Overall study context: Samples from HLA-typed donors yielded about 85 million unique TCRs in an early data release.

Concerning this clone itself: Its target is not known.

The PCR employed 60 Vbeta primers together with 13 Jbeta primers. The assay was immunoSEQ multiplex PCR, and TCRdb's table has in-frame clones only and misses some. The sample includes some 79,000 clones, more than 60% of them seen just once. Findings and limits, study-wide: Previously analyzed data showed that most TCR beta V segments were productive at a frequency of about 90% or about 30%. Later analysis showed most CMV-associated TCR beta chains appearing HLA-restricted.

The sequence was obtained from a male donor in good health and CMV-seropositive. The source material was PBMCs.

The CDR3 loop is CASSQIGVRGARADTQYF. The CDR3, as DNA: TGCGCCAGCAGCCAAATTGGGGTTCGGGGGGCGCGGGCAGATACGCAGTATTTT. The gene calls are TRBV4-1 and TRBJ2-3, with D maybe TRBD2 (7 bases). Germline loops: CDR1 MGHRA, CDR2 YSYEKL. The CDR3 length is 18 residues. Trimming took off 2 bases at V and 4 bases at J, with 22 bases between the two ends.